What follows are 14 T cell receptor beta chains derived from one specimen sequenced in a study of early T cells in non-severe SARS-CoV-2 infection. TCRdb analysed the 5' RACE reads with MiXCR anew, one entry per CDR3 protein. The sample records tens of thousands of distinct CDR3 sequences, roughly 4.1% being singletons. The sequencing input was whole blood. These receptors originate from an adult who was a healthcare worker with PCR-confirmed SARS-CoV-2 infection or an uninfected control (not recorded which).

This clonotype occurred many times. The chain is built from TRBV28 and TRBJ2-4; D is unclear. This CDR3 has 18 amino acids. V lost 1 base and J 0 bases, leaving 16 bases between the germline ends. CDR1 and CDR2 (germline): MDHEN, SYDVKM. Here the CDR3 DNA reads TGTGCCAGCAGTTTATTTCCTAAACATACACTAGCCAAAAACATTCAGTACTTC. Its protein product is CASSLFPKHTLAKNIQYF.

This clonotype was detected many times. The chain recombines TRBV6-5 with TRBJ2-7, with 8 bases that match TRBD2. The trim removed 7 bases at V and 3 bases at J, leaving 2 bases unmatched. This CDR3 spans 12 amino acids. From germline, CDR1 is MNHEY and CDR2 SVGAGI. CDR3 DNA: TGTGCCAGCAAGCGGGGGCGCTACGAGCAGTACTTC. Amino acid sequence: CASKRGRYEQYF.

In this sample, this clonotype turned up a few times. The chain links TRBV4-3 to TRBJ1-2; D is perhaps TRBD1 (5 bases). The CDR3 length is 15 residues. Trimming shortened V by 6 bases and J by 4 bases, and 18 bases separated the two germline ends. The V gene's germline CDR1 is LGHNA and CDR2 YSLEER. CDR3 residues: CASSPKHGTVYGYTF. CDR3 DNA sequence: TGCGCCAGCAGTCCTAAGCACGGGACGGTCTATGGCTACACCTTC.

In its sample, this clonotype was seen many times. The chain links TRBV28 to TRBJ1-6, with D possibly being TRBD1 (6 bases). Germline CDR1 reads MDHEN; CDR2 reads SYDVKM. Between the trimmed V and J ends, which lost 5 bases and 0 bases, there was a span of 11 bases. CDR3 size: 16 residues. The CDR3 region has the DNA TGTGCCAGCAGTGCCCGCAGGGGCTCCTATAATTCACCCCTCCACTTT. Translated: CASSARRGSYNSPLHF.

This clonotype appeared many times. The chain has TRBV29-1 and TRBJ2-5; 9 positions match TRBD2. CDR1 SQVTM and CDR2 ANQGSEA come from the germline V gene. The V and J ends lost 4 bases and 5 bases, in that order; junction bases with no gene match: 8. This CDR3 has 14 residues. In nucleotides, the CDR3 is TGCAGCGTTGTAATGCGGGAGGGGGCTGAGACCCAGTACTTC. Amino acids: CSVVMREGAETQYF.

The CDR3 DNA is TGTGCCAGCACGTCCAAGAGGGGTTCTGGAAACACCATATATTTT. Its protein is CASTSKRGSGNTIYF. The gene calls are TRBV4-2 and TRBJ1-3; TRBD1 might be the D (5 bases). Germline assignment: CDR1 LGHNA and CDR2 YNFKEQ. The CDR3 sequence is 15 residues long. With 7 bases removed from V and 1 base from J, the gap between germline ends came to 14 bases.

This clonotype was counted ten times or more. V gene TRBV7-3 combines with J gene TRBJ2-2, with TRBD1 matching 8 bases. This CDR3 comprises 13 residues. Germline V gene lookup returns CDR1 SGHTA and CDR2 FQGTGA. Trimming took 4 bases from V and 6 from J; bases not matched to a gene: 1. The CDR3 coding sequence is TGTGCCAGCAGCTCGGACAGGGCCGGGGAGCTGTTTTTT. This encodes CASSSDRAGELFF.

The V call is TRBV11-1, the J call TRBJ2-7; D unclear. Trimming took off 5 bases at V and 1 base at J, with 15 bases between the two ends. This CDR3 spans 15 amino acids. CDR1 is SGHAT and CDR2 is FQDESV in the germline V gene (reference sequence). The CDR3 spells CASSPDSRISYEQYF. The CDR3, as DNA: TGTGCCAGCAGCCCCGACTCAAGAATATCCTACGAGCAGTACTTC.

In this sample, this clonotype turned up many times. This chain joins TRBV30 and TRBJ1-6; TRBD1 matches 8 bases. V lost 7 bases to trimming and J lost 4 bases; unmatched junction nucleotides: 3. Germline-derived CDR1 and CDR2 are GTSNPN and SVGIG (reference sequence). The CDR3 is 13 residues long. CDR3 protein: CAFGTGYNSPLHF. In DNA, the CDR3 is TGTGCCTTCGGGACAGGTTATAATTCACCCCTCCACTTT. Supplemented by reference TRBV30 and TRBJ1-6, the full variable domain reads SQTIHQWPATLVQPVGSPLSLECTVEGTSNPNLYWYRQAAGRGLQLLFYSVGIGQISSEVPQNLSASRPQDRQFILSSKKLLLSDSGFYLCAFGTGYNSPLHFGNGTRLTVT.

This clonotype has at least ten counts. The rearrangement joins TRBV5-1 to TRBJ2-5; 7 bases line up with TRBD1. The trim removed 3 bases at V and 5 bases at J, leaving 4 bases unmatched. Germline V CDR1 and CDR2: SGHRS, YFSETQ. There are 13 residues in the CDR3. CDR3 sequence (DNA): TGCGCCAGCAGCTCAGGGGGTAGGGAGACCCAGTACTTC. Translated: CASSSGGRETQYF.

In this sample, this clonotype turned up many times. This rearrangement joins TRBV20-1 to TRBJ1-1; a possible D gene is TRBD1 (6 bases). The CDR3 totals 16 residues. The V end was cut by 5 bases, the J end by 0 bases, with 19 bases between. Germline assignment: CDR1 DFQATT and CDR2 SNEGSKA (reference sequence). The DNA of the CDR3 is TGCAGTGCTCTCACCCCAGGGGTGACCATGAACACTGAAGCTTTCTTT. The encoded protein is CSALTPGVTMNTEAFF.

This clonotype showed up just a few times. CDR3 protein: CASSLAAWEETQYF. CDR3 DNA sequence: TGTGCCAGCAGCTTAGCGGCCTGGGAAGAGACCCAGTACTTC. This chain connects TRBV7-9 to TRBJ2-5; D unresolved. The CDR3 loop spans 14 amino acids. Trimming left V 0 bases short and J 3 bases short, with 8 bases between. In germline, CDR1 is SEHNR, CDR2 FQNEAQ (reference sequence).

This chain links TRBV28 with TRBJ1-3, with TRBD1 matching over 7 bases. Germline loops: CDR1 MDHEN, CDR2 SYDVKM. The CDR3 is made up of 17 amino acids. After removal of 5 bases from V and 0 bases from J, the junction contained 10 bases not matched to a gene. CDR3 nucleotide sequence: TGTGCCAGCAGTCCCGAGACAGGGCTCTTCTCTGGAAACACCATATATTTT. It encodes CASSPETGLFSGNTIYF.

This clonotype was seen many times. This rearrangement joins TRBV6-1 to TRBJ1-5, with a possible D match to TRBD1 (5 bases). The V gene's germline CDR1 is MNHNS and CDR2 SASEGT. V lost 1 base to trimming and J lost 7 bases, with 14 bases between them. This CDR3 is built from 15 residues. This chain's CDR3 is CASSEGGGAGQPQHF. For the CDR3, the DNA is TGTGCCAGCAGTGAAGGAGGAGGGGCTGGGCAGCCCCAGCATTTT.